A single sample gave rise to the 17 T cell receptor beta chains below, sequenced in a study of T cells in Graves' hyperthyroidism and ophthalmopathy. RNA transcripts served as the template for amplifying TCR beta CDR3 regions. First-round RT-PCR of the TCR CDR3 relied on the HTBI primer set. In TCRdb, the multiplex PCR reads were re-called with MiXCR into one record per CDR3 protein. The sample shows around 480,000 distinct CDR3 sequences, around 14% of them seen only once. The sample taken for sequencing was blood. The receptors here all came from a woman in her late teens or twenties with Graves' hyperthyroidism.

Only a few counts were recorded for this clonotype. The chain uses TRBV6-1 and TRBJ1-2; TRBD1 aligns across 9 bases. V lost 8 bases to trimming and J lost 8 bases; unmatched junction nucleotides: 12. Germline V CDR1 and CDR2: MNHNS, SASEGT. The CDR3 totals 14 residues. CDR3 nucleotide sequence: TGTGCCAGCCGTAAGGGACAGGGATTTGACGGCTACACCTTC. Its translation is CASRKGQGFDGYTF.

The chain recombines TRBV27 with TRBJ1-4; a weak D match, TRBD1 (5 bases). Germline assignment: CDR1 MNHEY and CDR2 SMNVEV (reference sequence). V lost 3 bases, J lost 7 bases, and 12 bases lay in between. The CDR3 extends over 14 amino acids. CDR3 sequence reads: CASSFSTGGEKLFF. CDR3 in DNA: TGTGCCAGCAGTTTTTCTACGGGGGGTGAAAAACTGTTTTTT.

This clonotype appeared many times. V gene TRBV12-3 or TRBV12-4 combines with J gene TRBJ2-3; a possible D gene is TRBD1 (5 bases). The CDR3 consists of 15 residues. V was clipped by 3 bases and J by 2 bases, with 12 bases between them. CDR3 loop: CASSFRQLLTDTQYF. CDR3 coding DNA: TGTGCCAGCAGTTTTAGACAGCTCCTCACAGATACGCAGTATTTT.

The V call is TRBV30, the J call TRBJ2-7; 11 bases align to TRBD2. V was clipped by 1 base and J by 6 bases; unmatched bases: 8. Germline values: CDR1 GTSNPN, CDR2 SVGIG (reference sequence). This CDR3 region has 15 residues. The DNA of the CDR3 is TGTGCCTGGAGTGCGTTAGTAGCGGGAGGGTTCGAGCAGTACTTC. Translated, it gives CAWSALVAGGFEQYF.

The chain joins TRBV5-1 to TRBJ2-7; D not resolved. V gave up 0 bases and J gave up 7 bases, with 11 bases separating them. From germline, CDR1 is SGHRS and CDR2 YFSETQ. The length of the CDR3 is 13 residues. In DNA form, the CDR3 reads TGCGCCAGCAGCTTGGAAGCAAGATTTGAGCAGTACTTC. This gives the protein CASSLEARFEQYF.

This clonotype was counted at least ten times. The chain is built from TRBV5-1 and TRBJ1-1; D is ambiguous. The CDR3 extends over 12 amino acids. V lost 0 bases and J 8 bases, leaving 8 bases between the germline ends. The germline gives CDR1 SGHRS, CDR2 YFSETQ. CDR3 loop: CASSLGQAEAFF. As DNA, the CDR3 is TGCGCCAGCAGCTTGGGGCAGGCCGAAGCTTTCTTT.

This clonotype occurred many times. The CDR3 loop reads CASSSTGMDTGELFF. In DNA, the CDR3 is TGTGCCAGCAGCTCCACAGGGATGGACACCGGGGAGCTGTTTTTT. The chain uses TRBV9 and TRBJ2-2; a weak D match, TRBD1 (6 bases). V was cut by 4 bases and J by 3 bases, with 13 bases left in between. The CDR3 length is 15 residues. Germline V gives CDR1 SGDLS, CDR2 YYNGEE.

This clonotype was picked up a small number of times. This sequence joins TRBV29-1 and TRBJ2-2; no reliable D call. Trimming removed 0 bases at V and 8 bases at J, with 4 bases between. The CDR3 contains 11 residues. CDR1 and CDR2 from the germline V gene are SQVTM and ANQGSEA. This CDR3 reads CSVEDLGELFF. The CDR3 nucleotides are TGCAGCGTTGAAGATCTTGGGGAGCTGTTTTTT.

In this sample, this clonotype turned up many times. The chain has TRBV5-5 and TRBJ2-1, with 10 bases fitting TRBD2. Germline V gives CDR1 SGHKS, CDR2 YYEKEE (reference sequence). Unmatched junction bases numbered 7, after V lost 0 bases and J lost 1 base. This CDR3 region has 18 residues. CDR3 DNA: TGTGCCAGCAGCTTGGGTCCTAGCGGGGGCCTTTCCTACAATGAGCAGTTCTTC. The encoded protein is CASSLGPSGGLSYNEQFF.

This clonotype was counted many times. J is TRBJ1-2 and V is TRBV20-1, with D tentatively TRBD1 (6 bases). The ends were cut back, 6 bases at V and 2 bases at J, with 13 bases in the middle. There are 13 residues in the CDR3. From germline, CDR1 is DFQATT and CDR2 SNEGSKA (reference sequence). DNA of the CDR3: TGCAGTGCCGCCAGGGGTGTCAACTATGGCTACACCTTC. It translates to CSAARGVNYGYTF.

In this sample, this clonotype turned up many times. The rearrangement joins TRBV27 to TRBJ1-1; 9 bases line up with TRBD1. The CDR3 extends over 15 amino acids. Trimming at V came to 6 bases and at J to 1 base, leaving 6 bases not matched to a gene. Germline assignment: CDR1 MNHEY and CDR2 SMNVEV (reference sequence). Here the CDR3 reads CASRETGGWNTEAFF. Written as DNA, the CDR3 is TGTGCCAGCAGGGAGACAGGGGGATGGAACACTGAAGCTTTCTTT.

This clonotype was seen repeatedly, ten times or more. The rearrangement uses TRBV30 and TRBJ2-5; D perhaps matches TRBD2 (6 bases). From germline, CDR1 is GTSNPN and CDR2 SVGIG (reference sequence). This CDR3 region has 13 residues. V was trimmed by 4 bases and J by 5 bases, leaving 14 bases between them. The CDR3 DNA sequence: TGTGCCTGGAAGGTCGGGGGAGGCGAGACCCAGTACTTC. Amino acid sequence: CAWKVGGGETQYF.

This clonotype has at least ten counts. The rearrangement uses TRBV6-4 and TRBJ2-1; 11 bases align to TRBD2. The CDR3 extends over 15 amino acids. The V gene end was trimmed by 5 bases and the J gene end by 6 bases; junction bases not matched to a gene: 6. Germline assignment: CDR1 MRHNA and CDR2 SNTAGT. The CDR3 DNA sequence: TGTGCCAGCAGTAGCACTAGCGGGAGTCTCAATGAGCAGTTCTTC. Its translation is CASSSTSGSLNEQFF.

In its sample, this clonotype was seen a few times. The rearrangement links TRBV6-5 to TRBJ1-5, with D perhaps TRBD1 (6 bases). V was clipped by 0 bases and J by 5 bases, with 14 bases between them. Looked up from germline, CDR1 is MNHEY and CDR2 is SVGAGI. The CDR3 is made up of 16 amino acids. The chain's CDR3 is CASSYSSNPGDQPQHF. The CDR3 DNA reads TGTGCCAGCAGTTACTCGAGTAATCCAGGGGATCAGCCCCAGCATTTT.

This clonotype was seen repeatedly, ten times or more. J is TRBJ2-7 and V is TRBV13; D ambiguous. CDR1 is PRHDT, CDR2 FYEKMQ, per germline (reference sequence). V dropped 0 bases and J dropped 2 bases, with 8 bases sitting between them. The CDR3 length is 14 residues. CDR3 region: CASSLGPVTYEQYF. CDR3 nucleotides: TGTGCCAGCAGCTTAGGTCCAGTGACCTACGAGCAGTACTTC.

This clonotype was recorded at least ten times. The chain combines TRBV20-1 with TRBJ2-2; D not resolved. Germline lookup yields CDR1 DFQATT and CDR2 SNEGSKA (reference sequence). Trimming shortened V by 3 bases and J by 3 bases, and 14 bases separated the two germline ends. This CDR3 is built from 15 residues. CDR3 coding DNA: TGCAGTGCTAGCGGCTCCTCGGTGGACACCGGGGAGCTGTTTTTT. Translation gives CSASGSSVDTGELFF.

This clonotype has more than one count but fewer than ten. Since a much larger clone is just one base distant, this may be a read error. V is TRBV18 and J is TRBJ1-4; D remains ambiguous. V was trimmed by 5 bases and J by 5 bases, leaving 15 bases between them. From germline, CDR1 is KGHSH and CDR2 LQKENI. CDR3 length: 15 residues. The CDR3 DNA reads TGTGCCAGCTCAACCACCGAGGGCCCGAATGAAAAACTGTTTTTT. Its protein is CASSTTEGPNEKLFF.